The rows below give T cell receptor beta chains drawn from one sample of a study of blood T cells in healthy people across ages. Each CDR3 protein gets one entry after TCRdb re-called the 5' RACE reads with MiXCR. The table shows roughly 800,000 distinct CDR3 sequences, with more than 45% occurring only once. The source material was blood. These receptors came from a young man in good health. Both conserved end residues are part of each CDR3. Fields, in order: CDR3 DNA, CDR3 protein, D gene, V gene, J gene, clone size. A D gene is named only where the DNA matches it firmly. The size of a clone is reported for some rows only, either as once, few or many, or as a class for expanded clones.

CDR3 DNA: TGTGCCAGCAGCGCACGAACAGGGGGTGAGCAGTACTTC
CDR3 protein: CASSARTGGEQYF
D gene: TRBD1
V gene: TRBV9
J gene: TRBJ2-5
clone size: -

CDR3 DNA: TGCAGCGTTGAAGCCGGGACAGGGCCCTACGAGCAGTACTTC
CDR3 protein: CSVEAGTGPYEQYF
D gene: TRBD1
V gene: TRBV29-1
J gene: TRBJ2-7
clone size: -

CDR3 DNA: TGTGCCAGCAGCTGGAGAACCGGGGCGGTCGGGGAGCTGTTTTTT
CDR3 protein: CASSWRTGAVGELFF
D gene: -
V gene: TRBV7-9
J gene: TRBJ2-2
clone size: -

CDR3 DNA: TGTGCCAGCAGCGTAGCTACGGGGGGCGGGAGTGGCTACACCTTC
CDR3 protein: CASSVATGGGSGYTF
D gene: -
V gene: TRBV9
J gene: TRBJ1-2
clone size: -

CDR3 DNA: TGTGCCAGCAGCCAAGTAATGCAAAGGGAAAACGAGCAGTACTTC
CDR3 protein: CASSQVMQRENEQYF
D gene: -
V gene: TRBV3-1
J gene: TRBJ2-7
clone size: -

CDR3 DNA: TGTGCCAGCAGCTTACCGGGACCTAGGGGCTACAATGAGCAGTTCTTC
CDR3 protein: CASSLPGPRGYNEQFF
D gene: -
V gene: TRBV7-2
J gene: TRBJ2-1
clone size: few

CDR3 DNA: TGTGCCAGCAGCTTAGGGGGTTTAAAAGAGACCCAGTACTTC
CDR3 protein: CASSLGGLKETQYF
D gene: -
V gene: TRBV6-2/TRBV6-3
J gene: TRBJ2-5
clone size: -

CDR3 DNA: TGTGCCAGCAGTGTTCGAGGCACAGATACGCAGTATTTT
CDR3 protein: CASSVRGTDTQYF
D gene: -
V gene: TRBV12-3/TRBV12-4
J gene: TRBJ2-3
clone size: -

CDR3 DNA: TGTGCCATCAGTGTAGTCACTAGCGGCGGATATACGCAGTATTTT
CDR3 protein: CAISVVTSGGYTQYF
D gene: TRBD2
V gene: TRBV10-3
J gene: TRBJ2-3
clone size: -

CDR3 DNA: TGTGCTGACCGGACAGGGGGTAACGAAGAGACCCAGTACTTC
CDR3 protein: CADRTGGNEETQYF
D gene: -
V gene: TRBV21-1
J gene: TRBJ2-5
clone size: -

CDR3 DNA: TGCGCCAGCAGCTTGTACCCGGGACGGGACGGGGCCTACGAGCAGTACTTC
CDR3 protein: CASSLYPGRDGAYEQYF
D gene: -
V gene: TRBV5-1
J gene: TRBJ2-7
clone size: -

CDR3 DNA: TGTGCCAGCAGTAGGGGTGTGGGGAACTACGAGCAGTACTTC
CDR3 protein: CASSRGVGNYEQYF
D gene: -
V gene: TRBV6-5
J gene: TRBJ2-7
clone size: few

CDR3 DNA: TGCGCCAGCAGCCGGGGCCAAAACGGCAACGAGCAGTACTTC
CDR3 protein: CASSRGQNGNEQYF
D gene: -
V gene: TRBV5-1
J gene: TRBJ2-7
clone size: -

CDR3 DNA: TGTGCCAGCAGCTCCCCCATGGTGCGGAGCAAGTACTTC
CDR3 protein: CASSSPMVRSKYF
D gene: -
V gene: TRBV7-9
J gene: TRBJ2-7
clone size: -

CDR3 DNA: TGTGCCCTACAGGCTCCCTACCAAGAGACCCAGTACTTC
CDR3 protein: CALQAPYQETQYF
D gene: -
V gene: TRBV6-1
J gene: TRBJ2-5
clone size: few

CDR3 DNA: TGTGCCAGCAGCTACGGACTAGCGGCGAGGGGGTCCCTCCACAATGAGCAGTTCTTC
CDR3 protein: CASSYGLAARGSLHNEQFF
D gene: TRBD2
V gene: TRBV6-5
J gene: TRBJ2-1
clone size: once

CDR3 DNA: TGTGCCAGCAGCTTAGTTCCAGGTTTCACAGATACGCAGTATTTT
CDR3 protein: CASSLVPGFTDTQYF
D gene: -
V gene: TRBV7-2
J gene: TRBJ2-3
clone size: -

CDR3 DNA: TGTGCCATCAGTGAGCCAGGGTCAGGGTATGGCTACACCTTC
CDR3 protein: CAISEPGSGYGYTF
D gene: -
V gene: TRBV10-3
J gene: TRBJ1-2
clone size: -

CDR3 DNA: TGTGCCAGCAGCGCCGCGTGGGGTGAAGCTTTCTTT
CDR3 protein: CASSAAWGEAFF
D gene: -
V gene: TRBV25-1
J gene: TRBJ1-1
clone size: -

CDR3 DNA: TGTGCCAGCAGCCGCCCGGGGTCCGGGGGATACAATGAGCAGTTCTTC
CDR3 protein: CASSRPGSGGYNEQFF
D gene: -
V gene: TRBV11-2
J gene: TRBJ2-1
clone size: -

CDR3 DNA: TGTGCCAGCAGCTTAGGACAGCTAAGTCTCCAGGCCAACGTCCCGACTTTC
CDR3 protein: CASSLGQLSLQANVPTF
D gene: -
V gene: TRBV7-3
J gene: TRBJ2-6
clone size: -

CDR3 DNA: TGTGCCAGCAGTGCCCAACTAGCGTCGGAGACCCAGTACTTC
CDR3 protein: CASSAQLASETQYF
D gene: TRBD2
V gene: TRBV12-3/TRBV12-4
J gene: TRBJ2-5
clone size: few

CDR3 DNA: TGTGCCAGCAGTCCGGCATTCGGACAGGCAGATAATGGCTACACCTTC
CDR3 protein: CASSPAFGQADNGYTF
D gene: TRBD1
V gene: TRBV27
J gene: TRBJ1-2
clone size: few

CDR3 DNA: TGTGCCAGCAGCCAAGGGGCGAGGGGGAACACTGAAGCTTTCTTT
CDR3 protein: CASSQGARGNTEAFF
D gene: -
V gene: TRBV3-1
J gene: TRBJ1-1
clone size: -

CDR3 DNA: TGCAGTGCTAGAGCATTGGGGACTAGCGGGATATACGGGGATAATGAGCAGTTCTTC
CDR3 protein: CSARALGTSGIYGDNEQFF
D gene: TRBD2
V gene: TRBV20-1
J gene: TRBJ2-1
clone size: -

CDR3 DNA: TGTGCCAGCAGCCAAGTGTTCAGCGGGGGGGCTAATGAGCAGTTCTTC
CDR3 protein: CASSQVFSGGANEQFF
D gene: TRBD2
V gene: TRBV4-2
J gene: TRBJ2-1
clone size: once

CDR3 DNA: TGTGCCAGCAGCTCCGGTGGGGTTGGGAATACGCAGTATTTT
CDR3 protein: CASSSGGVGNTQYF
D gene: -
V gene: TRBV9
J gene: TRBJ2-3
clone size: -

CDR3 DNA: TGCAGCGTTGAAGCTCAGTCAACGACCAAAAACATTCAGTACTTC
CDR3 protein: CSVEAQSTTKNIQYF
D gene: -
V gene: TRBV29-1
J gene: TRBJ2-4
clone size: -

CDR3 DNA: TGCGCCAGCAGCTTGGGGGCCCCGGGATCGGCAGCCTACGAGCAGTACTTC
CDR3 protein: CASSLGAPGSAAYEQYF
D gene: -
V gene: TRBV5-1
J gene: TRBJ2-7
clone size: few

CDR3 DNA: TGTGCCAGCAGCGGCTCCCGGGACAGGGTCTCGACCCAGTACTTC
CDR3 protein: CASSGSRDRVSTQYF
D gene: TRBD1
V gene: TRBV11-2
J gene: TRBJ2-5
clone size: -

CDR3 DNA: TGCAGTGCTAGCGGGGGGGCCAATTTAGATACGCAGTATTTT
CDR3 protein: CSASGGANLDTQYF
D gene: TRBD2
V gene: TRBV20-1
J gene: TRBJ2-3
clone size: -

CDR3 DNA: TGCGCCAGCAGCCAGGAGGGGGGGAACCTTAATCAGCCCCAGCATTTT
CDR3 protein: CASSQEGGNLNQPQHF
D gene: -
V gene: TRBV4-1
J gene: TRBJ1-5
clone size: few

CDR3 DNA: TGTGCCAGCAACGCGGGAGGATGGCAAGAGACCCAGTACTTC
CDR3 protein: CASNAGGWQETQYF
D gene: TRBD2
V gene: TRBV28
J gene: TRBJ2-5
clone size: -

CDR3 DNA: TGTGCCAGCCAGACAACCGGGGCTCCGAACACCGGGGAGCTGTTTTTT
CDR3 protein: CASQTTGAPNTGELFF
D gene: -
V gene: TRBV3-1
J gene: TRBJ2-2
clone size: -

CDR3 DNA: TGTGCCAGCAGTGATGCAGGGGTGCGCTCACCCCTCCACTTT
CDR3 protein: CASSDAGVRSPLHF
D gene: -
V gene: TRBV2
J gene: TRBJ1-6
clone size: once

CDR3 DNA: TGTGCCAGCAGTTCTGAATTCAAACCAGAGACCCAGTACTTC
CDR3 protein: CASSSEFKPETQYF
D gene: -
V gene: TRBV6-2/TRBV6-3
J gene: TRBJ2-5
clone size: few

CDR3 DNA: TGCAGTGCTAGAGTTGTCGCTAGGCTCAATGAGCAGTTCTTC
CDR3 protein: CSARVVARLNEQFF
D gene: -
V gene: TRBV20-1
J gene: TRBJ2-1
clone size: few

CDR3 DNA: TGCGCCAGCAGCCAAGGACCCTACAATGAGCAGTACTTC
CDR3 protein: CASSQGPYNEQYF
D gene: -
V gene: TRBV4-3
J gene: TRBJ2-7
clone size: -

CDR3 DNA: TGTGCCAGCAGCTTGACCGACGGCGAGCAGTACTTC
CDR3 protein: CASSLTDGEQYF
D gene: -
V gene: TRBV5-6
J gene: TRBJ2-7
clone size: -

CDR3 DNA: TGCAGTGCTAGAGTGGGGGGCGCGGCAGATACGCAGTATTTT
CDR3 protein: CSARVGGAADTQYF
D gene: -
V gene: TRBV20-1
J gene: TRBJ2-3
clone size: few

CDR3 DNA: TGCAGTGCTAGGGGCTGGGGGACTAGCGGGACCCCCCCCAAAAACATTCAGTACTTC
CDR3 protein: CSARGWGTSGTPPKNIQYF
D gene: TRBD2
V gene: TRBV20-1
J gene: TRBJ2-4
clone size: -

CDR3 DNA: TGCGCCAGCAGCCTGGACCAAAAGCAGTTCTTC
CDR3 protein: CASSLDQKQFF
D gene: -
V gene: TRBV5-1
J gene: TRBJ2-1
clone size: few

CDR3 DNA: TGTGCCAGCAGTCCCTCCGTGGCCTATGGCTACACCTTC
CDR3 protein: CASSPSVAYGYTF
D gene: -
V gene: TRBV12-3/TRBV12-4
J gene: TRBJ1-2
clone size: -

CDR3 DNA: TGTGCCAGCAGCTTGACTAGCGGACAAGATACGCAGTATTTT
CDR3 protein: CASSLTSGQDTQYF
D gene: TRBD2
V gene: TRBV7-9
J gene: TRBJ2-3
clone size: -

CDR3 DNA: TGTGCCAGCAGTTTTAGCCCCATAAAGACCGGGGCCAACGTCCTGACTTTC
CDR3 protein: CASSFSPIKTGANVLTF
D gene: -
V gene: TRBV7-2
J gene: TRBJ2-6
clone size: -

CDR3 DNA: TGTGCCAGCAGTTTCTTCAGGACTAGATCCAATGAGCAGTACTTC
CDR3 protein: CASSFFRTRSNEQYF
D gene: TRBD2
V gene: TRBV28
J gene: TRBJ2-7
clone size: -

CDR3 DNA: TGTGCCAGCAGCCCTAGGACGGGCTCTGACACTGAAGCTTTCTTT
CDR3 protein: CASSPRTGSDTEAFF
D gene: -
V gene: TRBV9
J gene: TRBJ1-1
clone size: few

CDR3 DNA: TGTGCCAGCAGTCGACTCACCTCAGGGGGCCACGAGCAGTACTTC
CDR3 protein: CASSRLTSGGHEQYF
D gene: TRBD1
V gene: TRBV12-3/TRBV12-4
J gene: TRBJ2-7
clone size: -

CDR3 DNA: TGTGCCAGCAGCTTAAATCTAGTCTACGAGCAGTACTTC
CDR3 protein: CASSLNLVYEQYF
D gene: -
V gene: TRBV11-2
J gene: TRBJ2-7
clone size: -

CDR3 DNA: TGTGCCAGCAGCTCGGACCCGGGACAGTACGAGCAGTACTTC
CDR3 protein: CASSSDPGQYEQYF
D gene: TRBD1
V gene: TRBV5-4
J gene: TRBJ2-7
clone size: -

CDR3 DNA: TGTGCCACCAGCTGGACTGAGGGGAATACGCAGTATTTT
CDR3 protein: CATSWTEGNTQYF
D gene: -
V gene: TRBV15
J gene: TRBJ2-3
clone size: -

CDR3 DNA: TGTGCCAGCAGTGAATCGGCCGGGGCCCAAAGTGGCTACACCTTC
CDR3 protein: CASSESAGAQSGYTF
D gene: -
V gene: TRBV25-1
J gene: TRBJ1-2
clone size: -

CDR3 DNA: TGCAGTGTAGGGACAGGGGAATCCTACGAGCAGTACTTC
CDR3 protein: CSVGTGESYEQYF
D gene: TRBD1
V gene: TRBV20-1
J gene: TRBJ2-7
clone size: -

CDR3 DNA: TGCAGTGCTCAAGGACAGCTCTATGGCTACACCTTC
CDR3 protein: CSAQGQLYGYTF
D gene: -
V gene: TRBV20-1
J gene: TRBJ1-2
clone size: -

CDR3 DNA: TGTGCCAGCAGTTCGTCGGGGTTGGGCGACCAAGAGACCCAGTACTTC
CDR3 protein: CASSSSGLGDQETQYF
D gene: -
V gene: TRBV28
J gene: TRBJ2-5
clone size: few

CDR3 DNA: TGTGCCAGCAGGGTACAAGAGACCCAGTACTTC
CDR3 protein: CASRVQETQYF
D gene: -
V gene: TRBV27
J gene: TRBJ2-5
clone size: -

CDR3 DNA: TGTGCCATCAGTGAGTCCTACACTAGAGCACAAGAGACCCAGTACTTC
CDR3 protein: CAISESYTRAQETQYF
D gene: -
V gene: TRBV10-3
J gene: TRBJ2-5
clone size: -

CDR3 DNA: TGCAGCGTTCAGGGGGGGGAAGGTCAGCCCCAGCATTTT
CDR3 protein: CSVQGGEGQPQHF
D gene: TRBD1
V gene: TRBV29-1
J gene: TRBJ1-5
clone size: -

CDR3 DNA: TGTGCCAGCAGTAGGCAGTTGGGTACGGATGAAAAACTGTTTTTT
CDR3 protein: CASSRQLGTDEKLFF
D gene: -
V gene: TRBV6-5
J gene: TRBJ1-4
clone size: -

CDR3 DNA: TGTGCCGGCAGTAAGGACAGGGGGCGGACAGATACGCAGTATTTT
CDR3 protein: CAGSKDRGRTDTQYF
D gene: TRBD1
V gene: TRBV28
J gene: TRBJ2-3
clone size: -